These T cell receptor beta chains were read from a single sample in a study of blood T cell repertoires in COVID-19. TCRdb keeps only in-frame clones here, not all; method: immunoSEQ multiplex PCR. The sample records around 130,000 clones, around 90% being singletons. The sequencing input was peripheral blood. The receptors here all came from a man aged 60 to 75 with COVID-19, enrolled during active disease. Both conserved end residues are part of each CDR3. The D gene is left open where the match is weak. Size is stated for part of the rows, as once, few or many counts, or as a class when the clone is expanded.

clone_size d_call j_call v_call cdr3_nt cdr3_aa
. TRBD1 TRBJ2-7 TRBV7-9 TGTGCCAGCAGCTTAGGGGACAGAACCTACGAGCAGTACTTC CASSLGDRTYEQYF
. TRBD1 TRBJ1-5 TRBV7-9 TGTGCCAGCAGCTTAGCGGGACAGGGTAGCAATCAGCCCCAGCATTTT CASSLAGQGSNQPQHF
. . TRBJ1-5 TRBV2 TGTGCCAGCAGTCTCGAGGGAAGCAATCAGCCCCAGCATTTT CASSLEGSNQPQHF
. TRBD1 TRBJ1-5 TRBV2 TGTGCCAGCAGTGTAGGGCAGGGGGCGGGTCAGCCCCAGCATTTT CASSVGQGAGQPQHF
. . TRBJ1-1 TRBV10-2 TGCGCCAGCAGTGTGGACTTTGGAACAGCGGAAGCTTTCTTT CASSVDFGTAEAFF
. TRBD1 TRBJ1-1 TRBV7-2 TGTGCCAGCAGTTACACAGGGGCCCCGAACACTGAAGCTTTCTTT CASSYTGAPNTEAFF
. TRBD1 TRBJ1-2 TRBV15 TGTGCCACCAGCAGAGTACCGACAGGGGTCCATGGCTACACCTTC CATSRVPTGVHGYTF
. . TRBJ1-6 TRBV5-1 TGCGCCAGCAGCTTGGGGGGGGATACATCACCCCTCCACTTT CASSLGGDTSPLHF
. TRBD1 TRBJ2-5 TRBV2 TGTGCCAGCAGTGCGACAGGGGGCACAGAGACCCAGTACTTC CASSATGGTETQYF
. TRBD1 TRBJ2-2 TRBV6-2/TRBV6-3 TGTGCCAGCAGCTGGGACAGGGTTGCGGAAACCGGGGAGCTGTTTTTT CASSWDRVAETGELFF
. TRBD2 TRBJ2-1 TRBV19 TGTGCCAGTAAAAAAGCGGGAGCCTTCGGACCGAACAATGAGCAGTTCTTC CASKKAGAFGPNNEQFF
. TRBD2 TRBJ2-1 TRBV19 TGTGCCAGTAGTATAATAGGCGGGAGAGTCTCCTACAATGAGCAGTTCTTC CASSIIGGRVSYNEQFF
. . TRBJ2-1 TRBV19 TGTGCCAGTAGTATCGTGGGGAGTAACGACAATGAGCAGTTCTTC CASSIVGSNDNEQFF
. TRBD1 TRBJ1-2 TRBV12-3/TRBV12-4 TGTGCCAGCGACGACCAGGGGGGCTATGGCTACACCTTC CASDDQGGYGYTF
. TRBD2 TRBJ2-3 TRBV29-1 TGCAGCGCTTCAAAAGCGGGAGGGAAGGATACGCAGTATTTT CSASKAGGKDTQYF
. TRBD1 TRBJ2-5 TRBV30 TGTGCCTGGAGGAAGGGACAGGGAGAGACCCAGTACTTC CAWRKGQGETQYF
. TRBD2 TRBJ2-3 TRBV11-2 TGTGCCAGCAGCTTACTACTAGCGTTTAGCACAGATACGCAGTATTTT CASSLLLAFSTDTQYF
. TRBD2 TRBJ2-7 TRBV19 TGTGCCAGTAGTGGCCTAGCGGGAGGATCGGCCTACGAGCAGTACTTC CASSGLAGGSAYEQYF
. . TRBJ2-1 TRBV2 TGTGCCAGCAGTGAGGGTGAGGATGAGCAGTTCTTC CASSEGEDEQFF
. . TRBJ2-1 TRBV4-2 TGTGCCAGCAGCCAAGAAGTTCGAGACTCCTACAATGAGCAGTTCTTC CASSQEVRDSYNEQFF
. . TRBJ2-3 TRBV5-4 TGTGCCAGCAACCCAGGCGGGACCGACACAGATACGCAGTATTTT CASNPGGTDTDTQYF
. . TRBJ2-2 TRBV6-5 TGTGCCAGCAGTTGGGGACAGAACACCGGGGAGCTGTTTTTT CASSWGQNTGELFF
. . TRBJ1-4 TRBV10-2 TGCGCCAGCAGTGAGCCGAGACAGGCAACTAATGAAAAACTGTTTTTT CASSEPRQATNEKLFF
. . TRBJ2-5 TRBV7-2 TGTGCCAGCAGCTTAGGGCAGGGAAGGGCAGAGACCCAGTACTTC CASSLGQGRAETQYF
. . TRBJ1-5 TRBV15 TGTGCCACCAGCAGAGATCCAGGGTATGGGCGAAATCAGCCCCAGCATTTT CATSRDPGYGRNQPQHF
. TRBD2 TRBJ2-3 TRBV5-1 TGCGCCAGCAGCTGGGGGGAGGGCGAAGTTACGCAGTATTTT CASSWGEGEVTQYF
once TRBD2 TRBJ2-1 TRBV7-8 TGTGCCAGCAGCCCAGAGGCGGGAGGGCCTTCCTACAATGAGCAGTTCTTC CASSPEAGGPSYNEQFF
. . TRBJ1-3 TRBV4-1 TGCGCCAGCAGCCAAGAACCCCACGTGAGCTCTGGAAACACCATATATTTT CASSQEPHVSSGNTIYF
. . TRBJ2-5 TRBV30 TGTGCCTGGACCTTGGCCCGGGGAGAGACCCAGTACTTC CAWTLARGETQYF
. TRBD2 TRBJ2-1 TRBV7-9 TGTGCCAGCTTACGGGGAATAGGGACTAGCGGGATTGAGGAGCAGTTCTTC CASLRGIGTSGIEEQFF
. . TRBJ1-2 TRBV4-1 TGCGCCAGCAGCCCCCCACTACCCCGGCCCGGGGGCTACACCTTC CASSPPLPRPGGYTF
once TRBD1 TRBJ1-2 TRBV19 TGTGCCAGTAGCAACCAACAGGGGCTCTATGGCTACACCTTC CASSNQQGLYGYTF
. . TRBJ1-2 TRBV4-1 TGCGCCAGCAGCCAAGACAGGTATGGCTACACCTTC CASSQDRYGYTF
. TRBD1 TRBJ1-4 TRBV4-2 TGTGCCAGCAGCTTTCTGACAGGGGAAAATGAAAAACTGTTTTTT CASSFLTGENEKLFF
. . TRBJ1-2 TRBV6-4 TGTGCCAGCAGTCCAGCGCCTAACTATGGCTACACCTTC CASSPAPNYGYTF
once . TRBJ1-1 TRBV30 TGTGCCTGGAGTGACCGCCCCGACAGGAGGAACACTGAAGCTTTCTTT CAWSDRPDRRNTEAFF
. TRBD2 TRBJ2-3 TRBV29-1 TGCAGCGTTGAACCTAGCGGGAGCACAGATACGCAGTATTTT CSVEPSGSTDTQYF
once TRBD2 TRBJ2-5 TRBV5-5 TGTGCCAGCAGCCCCGGCCAGACTAGCGGGAGTTCAGGAGAGACCCAGTACTTC CASSPGQTSGSSGETQYF
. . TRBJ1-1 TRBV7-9 TGTGCCAGCAGTGCGGGGCCAACGAGGAGCACTGAAGCTTTCTTT CASSAGPTRSTEAFF
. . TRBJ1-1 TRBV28 TGTGCCAGCAGAATTCCGGTCCCCGAGTTGAACACTGAAGCTTTCTTT CASRIPVPELNTEAFF
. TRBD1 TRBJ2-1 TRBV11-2 TGTGCCAGCAGCTCATACTGGACAGGGGGAGATGAGCAGTTCTTC CASSSYWTGGDEQFF
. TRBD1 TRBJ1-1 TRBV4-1 TGCGCCAGCAGCCTACGACAGGGAATCGACACTGAAGCTTTCTTT CASSLRQGIDTEAFF
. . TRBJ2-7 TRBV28 TGTGCCAGCAGTTTTTCGGTCAGCGCCTACGAGCAGTACTTC CASSFSVSAYEQYF
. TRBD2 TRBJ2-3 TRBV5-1 TGCGCCAGCAGCCCCCGGACTAGCGGGCCCACAGATACGCAGTATTTT CASSPRTSGPTDTQYF
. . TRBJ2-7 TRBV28 TGTGCCAGCGGCAGGGGTCTTTACGAGCAGTACTTC CASGRGLYEQYF
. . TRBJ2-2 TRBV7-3 TGTGCCAGCAGCTCGGGGGACAGTCCCACCGGGGAGCTGTTTTTT CASSSGDSPTGELFF
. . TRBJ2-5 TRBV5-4 TGTGCCAGCAGCTTGGGGTCGGGTTGGGAGACCCAGTACTTC CASSLGSGWETQYF
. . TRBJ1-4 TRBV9 TGTGCCAGCAGCGTAGGCCCAGGGAAAAATGAAAAACTGTTTTTT CASSVGPGKNEKLFF
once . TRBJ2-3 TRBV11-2 TGTGCCAGCAGCCCCCCGGAGGGGATAGATACGCAGTATTTT CASSPPEGIDTQYF